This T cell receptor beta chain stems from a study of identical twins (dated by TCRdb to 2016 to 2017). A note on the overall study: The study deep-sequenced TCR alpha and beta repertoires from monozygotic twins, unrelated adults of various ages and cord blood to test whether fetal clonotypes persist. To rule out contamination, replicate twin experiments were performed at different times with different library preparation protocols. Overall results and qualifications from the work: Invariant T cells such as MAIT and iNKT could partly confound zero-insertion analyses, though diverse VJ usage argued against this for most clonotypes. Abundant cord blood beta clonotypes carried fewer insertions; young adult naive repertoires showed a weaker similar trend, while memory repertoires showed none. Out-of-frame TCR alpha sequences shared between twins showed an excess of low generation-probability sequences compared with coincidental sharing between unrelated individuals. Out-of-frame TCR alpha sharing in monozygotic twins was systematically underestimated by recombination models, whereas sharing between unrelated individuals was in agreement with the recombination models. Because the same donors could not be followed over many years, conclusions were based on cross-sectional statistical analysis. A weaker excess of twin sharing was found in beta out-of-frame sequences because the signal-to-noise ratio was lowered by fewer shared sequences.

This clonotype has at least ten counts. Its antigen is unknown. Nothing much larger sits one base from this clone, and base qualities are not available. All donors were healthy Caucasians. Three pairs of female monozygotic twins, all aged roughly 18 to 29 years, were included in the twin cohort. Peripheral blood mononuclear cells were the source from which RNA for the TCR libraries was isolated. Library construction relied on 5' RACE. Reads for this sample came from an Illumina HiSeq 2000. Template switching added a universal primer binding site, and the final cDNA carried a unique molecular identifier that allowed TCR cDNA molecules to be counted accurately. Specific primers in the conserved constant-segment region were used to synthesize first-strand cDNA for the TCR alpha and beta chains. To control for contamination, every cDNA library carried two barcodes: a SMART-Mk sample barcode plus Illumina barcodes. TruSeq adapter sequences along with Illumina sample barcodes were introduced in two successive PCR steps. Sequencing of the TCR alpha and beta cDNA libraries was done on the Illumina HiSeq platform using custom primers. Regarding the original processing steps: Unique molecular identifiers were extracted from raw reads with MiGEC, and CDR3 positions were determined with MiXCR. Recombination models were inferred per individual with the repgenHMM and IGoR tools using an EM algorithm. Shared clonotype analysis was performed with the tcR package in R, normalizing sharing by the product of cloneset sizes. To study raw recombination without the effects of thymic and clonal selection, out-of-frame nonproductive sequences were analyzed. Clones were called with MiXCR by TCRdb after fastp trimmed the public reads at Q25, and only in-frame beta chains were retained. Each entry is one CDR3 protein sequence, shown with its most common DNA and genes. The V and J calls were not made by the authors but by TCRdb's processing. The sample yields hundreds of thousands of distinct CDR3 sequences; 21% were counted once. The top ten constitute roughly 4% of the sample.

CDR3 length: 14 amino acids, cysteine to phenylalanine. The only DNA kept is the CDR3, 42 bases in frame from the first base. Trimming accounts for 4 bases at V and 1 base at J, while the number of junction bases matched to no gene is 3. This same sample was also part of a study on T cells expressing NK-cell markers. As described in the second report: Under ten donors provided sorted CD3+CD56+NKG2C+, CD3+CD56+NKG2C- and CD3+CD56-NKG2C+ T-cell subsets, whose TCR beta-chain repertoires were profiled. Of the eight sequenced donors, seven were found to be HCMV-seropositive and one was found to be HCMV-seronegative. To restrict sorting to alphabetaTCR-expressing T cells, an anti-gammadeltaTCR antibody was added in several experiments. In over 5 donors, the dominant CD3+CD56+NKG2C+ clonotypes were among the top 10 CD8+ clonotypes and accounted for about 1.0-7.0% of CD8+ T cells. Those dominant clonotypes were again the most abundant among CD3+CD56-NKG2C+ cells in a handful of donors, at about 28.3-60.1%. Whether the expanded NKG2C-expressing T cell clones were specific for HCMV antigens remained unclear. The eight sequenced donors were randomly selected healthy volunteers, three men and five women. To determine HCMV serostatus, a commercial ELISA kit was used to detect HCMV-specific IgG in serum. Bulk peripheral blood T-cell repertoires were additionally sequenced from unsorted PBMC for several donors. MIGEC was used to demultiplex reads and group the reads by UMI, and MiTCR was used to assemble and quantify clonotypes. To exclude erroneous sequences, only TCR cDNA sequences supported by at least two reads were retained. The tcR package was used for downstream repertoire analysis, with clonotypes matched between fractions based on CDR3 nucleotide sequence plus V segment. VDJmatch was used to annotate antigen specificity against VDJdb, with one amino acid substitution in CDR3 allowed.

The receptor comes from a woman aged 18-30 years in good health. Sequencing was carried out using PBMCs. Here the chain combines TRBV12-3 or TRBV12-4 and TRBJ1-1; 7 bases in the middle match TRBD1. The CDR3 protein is CASSSGDRNTEAFF. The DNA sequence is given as TGTGCCAGCAGTTCCGGGGACAGGAACACTGAAGCTTTCTTT.